The present entry profiles one T cell receptor beta chain with its context. The antigen is undetermined. These data come from a study of shared clonotypes between healthy human individuals. Naive CD8 cells lacked CD45RO and underwent positive selection for CCR7, leaving out terminally differentiated effector memory CD45RA+ cells. The germline gives CDR1 SGHRS, CDR2 YFSETQ. V was shortened by 0 bases and J by 0 bases, with 16 bases between the two germline ends. The CDR3 covers 17 residues. Genomic DNA of each subset was evenly split across several immunoSEQ plates. Authors' processing steps: Junction-only immunoSEQ data arrived without quality scores, meaning filtering differed. Using immunoSEQ multiplex PCR, the repertoire was profiled, and TCRdb retains in-frame clones only, with some absent. Clone size and the V and J calls come from that table; the DNA yielded D and trimming. The sample has roughly 2.1 million clones; about 93% are singletons.

Whole-study findings and limits: Non-shared clonotypes had lower generation probabilities than clonotypes shared by all four sorted-subset donors. It was observed that 5% to 6.5% of naive CD4 clonotypes were shared across several donors.

V is TRBV5-1 and J is TRBJ2-7; D remains ambiguous. Sequencing was carried out using naive CD8+ T cells from PBMCs. This clonotype originated in a man between 18 and 35 years old in good health. Some clones in this sample may be carry-over from other donors' samples. CDR3 region: CASSLVGLGSPSYEQYF. The CDR3 DNA sequence: TGCGCCAGCAGCTTGGTCGGGTTAGGCAGCCCCTCCTACGAGCAGTACTTC.